These T cell receptor beta chains were read from a single sample in a study of Graves' ophthalmopathy and Graves' hyperthyroidism. In TCRdb, the multiplex PCR reads were re-called with MiXCR into one record per CDR3 protein. This sample yields about 400,000 distinct CDR3 sequences, of which 15% to 17% are seen a single time; roughly 7% belongs to the top ten. The material sequenced was peripheral blood. These receptors originate from a woman aged 18-29 years with stable Graves' hyperthyroidism. Each CDR3 is given with its conserved first and last residue. The order of the fields is CDR3 protein, CDR3 DNA, D gene, clone size, V gene, J gene. D genes are given only for firm matches. Clone sizes are given selectively: once, few, many, or a class where the clone is expanded.

CASGPSDRVKEQYF	TGCGCCAGCGGCCCCTCCGACAGGGTGAAAGAGCAGTACTTC	TRBD1	.	TRBV5-1	TRBJ2-7
CACGEAEAFF	TGTGCCTGCGGCGAGGCTGAAGCTTTCTTT	.	.	TRBV30	TRBJ1-1
CSAPPGQGRAEAFF	TGCAGTGCGCCTCCGGGACAGGGCAGGGCTGAAGCTTTCTTT	TRBD1	many	TRBV20-1	TRBJ1-1
CAVSSGGRDTEAFF	TGTGCCGTAAGCTCAGGGGGGAGAGACACTGAAGCTTTCTTT	TRBD1	many	TRBV13	TRBJ1-1
CASTLRGGRYEQYF	TGTGCCAGCACCCTTCGCGGGGGACGCTACGAGCAGTACTTC	TRBD2	many	TRBV13	TRBJ2-7
CASSFRSGASYEQYF	TGTGCCAGCAGCTTCCGGTCAGGGGCCTCCTACGAGCAGTACTTC	.	.	TRBV5-4	TRBJ2-7
CSAPTSGGFYEQYF	TGCAGTGCTCCGACTAGCGGGGGGTTCTACGAGCAGTACTTC	TRBD2	many	TRBV20-1	TRBJ2-7
CASSFLAGTEAFF	TGTGCCAGCAGCTTCTTAGCGGGCACTGAAGCTTTCTTT	.	many	TRBV7-9	TRBJ1-1
CASSFTPASGGYEQYF	TGTGCCAGCAGTTTTACCCCCGCTAGCGGAGGGTACGAGCAGTACTTC	TRBD2	many	TRBV5-5	TRBJ2-7
CASSQDGTGALTEAFF	TGCGCCAGCAGCCAAGATGGTACGGGGGCGCTTACTGAAGCTTTCTTT	.	.	TRBV4-1	TRBJ1-1
CASSLAPDRGRRNEQYF	TGTGCCAGCAGCTTAGCACCGGACAGGGGGCGCAGGAACGAGCAGTACTTC	TRBD1	many	TRBV11-1	TRBJ2-7
CASSRDRSYEQYF	TGTGCCAGCAGCCGGGACAGATCCTACGAGCAGTACTTC	TRBD1	many	TRBV7-8	TRBJ2-7
CASSASRQGDGYTF	TGTGCCAGCTCAGCTTCCAGACAGGGCGATGGCTACACCTTC	TRBD1	many	TRBV18	TRBJ1-2
CASSLEFRDTEAFF	TGCGCCAGCAGCTTGGAGTTTCGGGACACTGAAGCTTTCTTT	.	few	TRBV5-1	TRBJ1-1
CSARARDSSYF	TGCAGTGCTAGAGCCCGGGACAGTTCCTACTTC	TRBD1	few	TRBV20-1	TRBJ2-7